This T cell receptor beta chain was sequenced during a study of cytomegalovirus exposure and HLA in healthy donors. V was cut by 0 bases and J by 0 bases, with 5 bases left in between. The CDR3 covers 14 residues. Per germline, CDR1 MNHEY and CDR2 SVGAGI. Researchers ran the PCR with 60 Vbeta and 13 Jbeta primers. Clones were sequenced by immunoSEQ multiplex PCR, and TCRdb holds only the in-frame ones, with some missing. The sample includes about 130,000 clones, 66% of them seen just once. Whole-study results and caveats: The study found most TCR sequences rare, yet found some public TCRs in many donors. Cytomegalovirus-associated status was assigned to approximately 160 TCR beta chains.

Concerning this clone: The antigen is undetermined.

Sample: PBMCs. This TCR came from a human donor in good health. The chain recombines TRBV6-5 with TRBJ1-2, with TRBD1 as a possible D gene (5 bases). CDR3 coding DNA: TGTGCCAGCAGTTACTCGACAGCTAACTATGGCTACACCTTC. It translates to CASSYSTANYGYTF.